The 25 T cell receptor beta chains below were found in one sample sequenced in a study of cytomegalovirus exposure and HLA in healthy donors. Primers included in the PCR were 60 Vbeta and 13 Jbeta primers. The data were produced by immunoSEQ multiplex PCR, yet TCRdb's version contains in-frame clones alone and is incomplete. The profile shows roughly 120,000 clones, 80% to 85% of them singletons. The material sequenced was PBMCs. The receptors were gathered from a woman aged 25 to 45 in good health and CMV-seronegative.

CDR3 amino acids: CASSPVAEQYSYNEQFF. In DNA form, the CDR3 reads TGTGCCAGCAGTCCTGTAGCGGAGCAATACTCCTACAATGAGCAGTTCTTC. The chain uses TRBV28 and TRBJ2-1; the D gene is possibly TRBD2 (6 bases). This CDR3 is 17 amino acids long. V was trimmed by 5 bases and J by 0 bases, leaving 17 bases between them. The germline gives CDR1 MDHEN, CDR2 SYDVKM.

DNA of the CDR3: TGTGCCAGCAAGGGGACTGATACCTACGAGCAGTACTTC. Encoded protein: CASKGTDTYEQYF. The V and J genes are TRBV2 and TRBJ2-7; D is perhaps TRBD2 (6 bases). Deletions cut 7 bases from V and 2 bases from J, with 12 bases between. CDR3 length: 13 residues. Per the germline V gene, CDR1 is SNHLY and CDR2 is FYNNEI. Full variable domain (rest looked up from reference TRBV2 and TRBJ2-7): EPEVTQTPSHQVTQMGQEVILRCVPISNHLYFYWYRQILGQKVEFLVSFYNNEISEKSEIFDDQFSVERPDGSNFTLKIRSTKLEDSAMYFCASKGTDTYEQYFGPGTRLTVT.

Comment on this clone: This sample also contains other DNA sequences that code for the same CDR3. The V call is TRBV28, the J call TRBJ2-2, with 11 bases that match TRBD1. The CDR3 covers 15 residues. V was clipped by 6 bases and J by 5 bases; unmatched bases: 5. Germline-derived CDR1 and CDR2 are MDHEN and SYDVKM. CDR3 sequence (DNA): TGTGCCAGCAGGTCGGGACAGGGGGAGACCGGGGAGCTGTTTTTT. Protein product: CASRSGQGETGELFF.

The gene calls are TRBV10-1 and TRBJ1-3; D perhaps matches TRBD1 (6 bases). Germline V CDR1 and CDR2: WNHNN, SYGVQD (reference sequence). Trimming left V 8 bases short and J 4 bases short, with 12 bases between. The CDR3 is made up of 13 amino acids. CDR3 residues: CASSRDIGNTIYF. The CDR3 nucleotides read TGCGCCAGCTCCCGGGACATCGGAAACACCATATATTTT.

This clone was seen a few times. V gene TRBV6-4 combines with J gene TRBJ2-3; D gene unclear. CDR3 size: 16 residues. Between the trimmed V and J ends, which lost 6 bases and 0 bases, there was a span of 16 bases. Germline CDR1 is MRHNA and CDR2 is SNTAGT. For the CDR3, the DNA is TGTGCCAGCAGCCGCTGGCACCCTTCAAGCACAGATACGCAGTATTTT. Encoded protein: CASSRWHPSSTDTQYF.

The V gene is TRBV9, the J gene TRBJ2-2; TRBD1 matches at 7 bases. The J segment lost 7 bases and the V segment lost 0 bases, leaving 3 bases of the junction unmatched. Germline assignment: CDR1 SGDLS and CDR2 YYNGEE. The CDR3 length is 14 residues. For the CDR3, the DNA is TGTGCCAGCAGCGTAGAGGGGGCTTTCGGGGAGCTGTTTTTT. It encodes CASSVEGAFGELFF.

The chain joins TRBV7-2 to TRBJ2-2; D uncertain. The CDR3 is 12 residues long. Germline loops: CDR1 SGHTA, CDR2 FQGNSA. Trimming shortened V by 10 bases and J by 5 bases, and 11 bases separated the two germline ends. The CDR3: CATRFGTGELFF. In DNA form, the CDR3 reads TGTGCCACGCGCTTCGGGACCGGGGAGCTGTTTTTT.

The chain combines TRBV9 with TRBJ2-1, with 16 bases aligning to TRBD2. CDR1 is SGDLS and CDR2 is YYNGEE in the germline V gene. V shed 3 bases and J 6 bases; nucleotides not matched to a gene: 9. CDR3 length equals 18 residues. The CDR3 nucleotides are TGTGCCAGCAGCGCCGAAGGGACTAGCGGGAGGGCCGGCAATGAGCAGTTCTTC. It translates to CASSAEGTSGRAGNEQFF.

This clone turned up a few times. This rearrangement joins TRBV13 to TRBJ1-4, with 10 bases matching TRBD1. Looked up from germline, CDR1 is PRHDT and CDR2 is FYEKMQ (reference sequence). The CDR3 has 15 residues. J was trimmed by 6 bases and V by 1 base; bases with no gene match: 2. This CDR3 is CASSLADRGYEKLFF. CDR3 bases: TGTGCCAGCAGCTTAGCGGACAGGGGGTATGAAAAACTGTTTTTT. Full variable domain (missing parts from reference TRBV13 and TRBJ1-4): AAGVIQSPRHLIKEKRETATLKCYPIPRHDTVYWYQQGPGQDPQFLISFYEKMQSDKGSIPDRFSAQQFSDYHSELNMSSLELGDSALYFCASSLADRGYEKLFFGSGTQLSVL.

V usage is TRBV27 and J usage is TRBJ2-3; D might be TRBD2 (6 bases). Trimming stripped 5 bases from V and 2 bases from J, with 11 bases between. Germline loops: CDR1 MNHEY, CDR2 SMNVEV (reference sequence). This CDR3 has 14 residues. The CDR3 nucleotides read TGTGCCAGCAGTGTACTGGACTACACAGATACGCAGTATTTT. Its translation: CASSVLDYTDTQYF.

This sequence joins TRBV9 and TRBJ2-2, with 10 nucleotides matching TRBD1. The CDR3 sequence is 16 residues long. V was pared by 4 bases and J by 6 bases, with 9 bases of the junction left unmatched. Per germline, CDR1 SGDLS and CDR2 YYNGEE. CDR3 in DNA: TGTGCCAGCAGCACCCGGACAGGGGGAATTCCCGGGGAGCTGTTTTTT. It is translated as CASSTRTGGIPGELFF. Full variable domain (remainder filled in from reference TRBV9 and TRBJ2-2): DSGVTQTPKHLITATGQRVTLRCSPRSGDLSVYWYQQSLDQGLQFLIQYYNGEERAKGNILERFSAQQFPDLHSELNLSSLELGDSALYFCASSTRTGGIPGELFFGEGSRLTVL.

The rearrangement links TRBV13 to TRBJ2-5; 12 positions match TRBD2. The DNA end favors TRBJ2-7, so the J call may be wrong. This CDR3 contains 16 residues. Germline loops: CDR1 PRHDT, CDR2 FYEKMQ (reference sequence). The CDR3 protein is CASRMTSGGLSYEQYF. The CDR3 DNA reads TGTGCCAGCAGGATGACTAGCGGGGGCCTCTCCTACGAGCAGTACTTC.

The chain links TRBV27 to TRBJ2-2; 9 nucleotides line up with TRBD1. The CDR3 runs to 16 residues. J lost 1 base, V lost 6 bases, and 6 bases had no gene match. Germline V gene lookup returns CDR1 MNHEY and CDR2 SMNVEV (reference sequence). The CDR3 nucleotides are TGTGCCAGCAGACCTCGGACAGGGGTGAACACCGGGGAGCTGTTTTTT. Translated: CASRPRTGVNTGELFF.

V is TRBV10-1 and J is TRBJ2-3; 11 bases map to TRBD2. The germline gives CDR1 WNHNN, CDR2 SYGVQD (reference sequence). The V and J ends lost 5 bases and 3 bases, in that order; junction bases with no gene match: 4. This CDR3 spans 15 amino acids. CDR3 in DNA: TGCGCCAGCAGTTCCATAGCGGGAGGGACAGATACGCAGTATTTT. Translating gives CASSSIAGGTDTQYF.

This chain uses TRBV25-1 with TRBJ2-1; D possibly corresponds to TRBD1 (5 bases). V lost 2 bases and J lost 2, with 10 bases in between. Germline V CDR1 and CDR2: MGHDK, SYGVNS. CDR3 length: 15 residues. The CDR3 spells CASSEGAPAYNEQFF. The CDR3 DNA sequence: TGTGCCAGCAGTGAAGGGGCCCCAGCCTACAATGAGCAGTTCTTC.

The CDR3 here is CASSLGQGGEQYF. The CDR3 coding sequence is TGTGCCAGCAGCTTGGGACAGGGAGGCGAGCAGTACTTC. This chain uses TRBV7-2 with TRBJ2-5; 9 bases align to TRBD1. Gene TRBJ2-7 matches the end of the DNA better, so the J call may be wrong. Germline lookup yields CDR1 SGHTA and CDR2 FQGNSA. The CDR3 loop spans 13 amino acids.

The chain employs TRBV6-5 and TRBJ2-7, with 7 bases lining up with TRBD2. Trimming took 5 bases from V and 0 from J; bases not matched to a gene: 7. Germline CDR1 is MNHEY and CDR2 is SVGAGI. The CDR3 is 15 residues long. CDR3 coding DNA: TGTGCCAGCAGTACTGGGACTACCAGCTCCTACGAGCAGTACTTC. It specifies CASSTGTTSSYEQYF.

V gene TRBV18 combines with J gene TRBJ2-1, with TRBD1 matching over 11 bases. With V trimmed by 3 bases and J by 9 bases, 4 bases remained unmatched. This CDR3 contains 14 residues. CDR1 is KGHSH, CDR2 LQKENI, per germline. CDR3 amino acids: CASSPGTGGGEQFF. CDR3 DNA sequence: TGTGCCAGCTCACCGGGGACAGGGGGGGGTGAGCAGTTCTTC.

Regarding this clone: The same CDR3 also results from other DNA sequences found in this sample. The CDR3 loop is CASSEQGSNQPQHF. CDR3 bases: TGTGCCAGCAGTGAACAGGGGAGCAATCAGCCCCAGCATTTT. This chain uses TRBV2 with TRBJ1-5, with TRBD1 as a possible D gene (6 bases). The CDR3 runs 14 residues. The germline gives CDR1 SNHLY, CDR2 FYNNEI. V was clipped by 2 bases and J by 1 base, with 6 bases between them.

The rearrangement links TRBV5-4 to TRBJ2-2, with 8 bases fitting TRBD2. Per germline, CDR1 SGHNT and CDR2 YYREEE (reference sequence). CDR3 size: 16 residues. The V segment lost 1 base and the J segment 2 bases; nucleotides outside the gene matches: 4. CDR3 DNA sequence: TGTGCCAGCAGCTTGTGGTTAGCGGGAAACACCGGGGAGCTGTTTTTT. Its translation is CASSLWLAGNTGELFF.

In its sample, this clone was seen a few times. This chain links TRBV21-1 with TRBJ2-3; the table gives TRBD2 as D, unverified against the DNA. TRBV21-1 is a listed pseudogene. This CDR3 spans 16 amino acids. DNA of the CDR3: TGTGCCAGCGCGTGGAAAGCGGGAGTTTTGGCAGATACGCAGTATTTT. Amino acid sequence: CASAWKAGVLADTQYF.

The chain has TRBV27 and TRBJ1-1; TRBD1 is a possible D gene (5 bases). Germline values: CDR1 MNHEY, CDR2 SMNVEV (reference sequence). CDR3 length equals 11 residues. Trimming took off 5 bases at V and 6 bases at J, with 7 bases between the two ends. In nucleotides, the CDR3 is TGTGCCAGCAGTGAAGGGGCTGAAGCTTTCTTT. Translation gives CASSEGAEAFF.

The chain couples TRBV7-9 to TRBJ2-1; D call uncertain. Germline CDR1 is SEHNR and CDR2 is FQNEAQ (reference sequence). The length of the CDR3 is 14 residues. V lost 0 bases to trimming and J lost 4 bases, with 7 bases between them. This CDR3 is CASSLALGYNEQFF. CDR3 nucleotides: TGTGCCAGCAGCTTAGCCCTCGGGTACAATGAGCAGTTCTTC. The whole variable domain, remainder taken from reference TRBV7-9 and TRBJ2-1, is DTGVSQNPRHKITKRGQNVTFRCDPISEHNRLYWYRQTLGQGPEFLTYFQNEAQLEKSRLLSDRFSAERPKGSFSTLEIQRTEQGDSAMYLCASSLALGYNEQFFGPGTRLTVL.

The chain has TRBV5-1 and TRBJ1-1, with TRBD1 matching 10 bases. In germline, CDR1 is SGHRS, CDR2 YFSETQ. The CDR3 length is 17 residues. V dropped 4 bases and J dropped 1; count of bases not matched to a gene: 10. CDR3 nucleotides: TGCGCCAGCAGCAAGACAGGGGGCGGGTTAAGGAACACTGAAGCTTTCTTT. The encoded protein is CASSKTGGGLRNTEAFF.

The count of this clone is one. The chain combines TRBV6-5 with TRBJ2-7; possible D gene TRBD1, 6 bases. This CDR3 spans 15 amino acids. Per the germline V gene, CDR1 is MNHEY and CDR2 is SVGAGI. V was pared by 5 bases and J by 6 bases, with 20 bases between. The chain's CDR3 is CASSNPGTISSEQYF. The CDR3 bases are TGTGCCAGCAGTAACCCCGGGACAATATCTTCCGAGCAGTACTTC.